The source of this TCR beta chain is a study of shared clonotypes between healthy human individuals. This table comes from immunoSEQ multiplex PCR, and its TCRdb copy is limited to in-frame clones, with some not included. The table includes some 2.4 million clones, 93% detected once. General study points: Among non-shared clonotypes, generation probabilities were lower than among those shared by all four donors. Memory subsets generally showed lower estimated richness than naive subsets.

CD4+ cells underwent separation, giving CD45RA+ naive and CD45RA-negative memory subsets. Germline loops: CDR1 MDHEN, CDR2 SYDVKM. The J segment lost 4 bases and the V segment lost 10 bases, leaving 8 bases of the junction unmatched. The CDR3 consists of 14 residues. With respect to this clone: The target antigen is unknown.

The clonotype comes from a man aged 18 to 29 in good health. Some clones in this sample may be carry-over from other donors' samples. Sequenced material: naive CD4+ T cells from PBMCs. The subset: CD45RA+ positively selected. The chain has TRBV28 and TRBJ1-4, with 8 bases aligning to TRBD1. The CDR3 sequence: CAITLDRVNEKLFF. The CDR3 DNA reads TGTGCCATAACACTGGACAGGGTTAATGAAAAACTGTTTTTT.